This TCR beta chain originates from a study of regulatory T cells in long-lasting Graves disease (dated by TCRdb to the early 2020s). Turning to the overall study: Persistent Graves' disease was defined as antithyroid drug treatment for over 5 years with persistently positive TSH receptor autoantibodies. Patients with persistent Graves' disease were compared with patients with newly diagnosed Graves' disease using TCR sequencing and RNA sequencing of peripheral blood. The study was registered as a clinical trial and conducted in China. A total of 33 samples underwent TCR sequencing, from roughly 13 patients with persistent Graves' disease and approximately 20 patients with newly diagnosed Graves' disease. On average, persistent Graves' disease patients in the clinical cohort had been on antithyroid drugs for about 9.7 years.

Receptor libraries were prepared by multiplex PCR. Data came from an Illumina HiSeq 4000. To build TCR beta libraries, CDR3 regions were amplified by Arm-PCR using iRepertoire HTBI primers. Gel purification was performed on PCR products prior to sequencing. On the study's bioinformatics: A total of around 66 TRBV and about 13 TRBJ segments were identified across samples and were used for gene usage analysis of CDR3 amino acid clonotypes. COPE and FqMerger were used to merge filtered high-quality paired reads into contigs. BLAST was used to align contigs to the IMGT TRBV, TRBD and TRBJ reference genes, and CDR3 was defined following IMGT. Any clonotype with a frequency above 0.1% was counted as a highly expanded clone. Repertoire diversity was measured by Shannon entropy, and V-J evenness by the Gini coefficient. A clonotype found in more than one individual was treated as public. TCRdb redid the processing of the public reads, applying fastp at Q25 and MiXCR, and retained in-frame beta chains. Merged by CDR3 protein, the rows form single entries marked with the most common genes and DNA. The V and J calls here are based on TCRdb, not the publication. For this sample there are roughly 490,000 distinct CDR3 sequences; under 25% appear just once. The ten largest clones represent around 13% of the sample.

Interpreted using the paper, the time point label stands for: persistent/refractory GD, antithyroid drugs over 5 years with positive TRAb. For both TCR sequencing and RNA sequencing, RNA was extracted from PBMCs in TRIzol. Graves' disease was diagnosed according to American Thyroid Association guidelines. Recruitment of patients was carried out at an endocrinology department in Xi'an, China. Each patient gave approximately 8.8 milliliters of peripheral blood, collected in an EDTA anticoagulant tube. Ficoll Paque Plus density gradient separation was used to isolate PBMCs, and no further T cell sorting was done. An Agilent 2100 Bioanalyzer and agarose gel were used to check RNA quality, and a NanoDrop 2000 was used to measure RNA concentration. Results the study describes overall, beyond this receptor: Compared with newly diagnosed patients, persistent Graves' disease patients had lower TCR Shannon entropy and fewer highly expanded clones, which suggests clonal expansion. A larger number of public clonotypes was shared among persistent patients (fewer than 3,000) than among newly diagnosed patients (over 850). Only peripheral blood was studied, because thyroid tissue, the primary lesion, was inaccessible. Only the TCR beta chain was sequenced and analyzed. The authors acknowledged the small sample size as a limitation that may reduce accuracy.

This clonotype was counted ten times or more. The target of this receptor is not known. No much larger clone exists at a distance of one base, and base qualities are not known. The sample in question was peripheral blood mononuclear cells (PBMCs), obtained when the disease was refractory, from a patient treated with antithyroid drugs. The receptor's source is a female donor with Graves disease.

The CDR3: CASSASTGGNEKLFF. The nucleotide sequence reads TGTGCCAGCAGTGCATCGACAGGGGGGAATGAAAAACTGTTTTTT. This sequence uses TRBV2 and TRBJ1-4, with 9 bases aligning to TRBD1. Via the germline V gene, CDR1 is SNHLY and CDR2 FYNNEI. CDR3 length: 15 amino acids, cysteine to phenylalanine. Of the read, only the CDR3 DNA is kept; its 45 bases are in frame from base 1. V loses 4 bases at its end and J loses 5 bases; junction bases beyond the gene matches: 5.